This T cell receptor beta chain was sequenced for a study of shared clonotypes between healthy human individuals. As regards this clone: What it recognizes is unknown.

Germline assignment: CDR1 GTSNPN and CDR2 SVGIG (reference sequence). V was clipped by 0 bases and J by 9 bases, with 18 bases between them. The CDR3 totals 14 residues. Healthy and HIV-negative, the adult donors had no recent acute infections or vaccinations. Only Caucasian adults living in Nashville, Tennessee served as donors. Broader study findings: Tissue TCR repertoires likely differ from these blood-only repertoires.

Sequencing of unsorted PBMC DNA was carried out using ten immunoSEQ deep assay plates. The assay was immunoSEQ multiplex PCR, and TCRdb's table has in-frame clones only and misses some. The table records about half a million clones, around 73% of them present only once. Sequencing was done on a sample of PBMCs. This TCR came from a woman aged 40 to 50 in good health. Some clones in this sample may be carry-over from other donors' samples. V gene TRBV30 combines with J gene TRBJ2-7; possible D gene TRBD2, 6 bases. The CDR3 spells CAWSVLGVGGGQYF. The CDR3 DNA sequence: TGTGCCTGGAGTGTACTCGGGGTTGGGGGAGGGCAGTACTTC. Full variable domain (outside the CDR3, taken from reference TRBV30 and TRBJ2-7): SQTIHQWPATLVQPVGSPLSLECTVEGTSNPNLYWYRQAAGRGLQLLFYSVGIGQISSEVPQNLSASRPQDRQFILSSKKLLLSDSGFYLCAWSVLGVGGGQYFGPGTRLTVT.